The next 31 T cell receptor beta chains were all read from a single sample in a study of T-cell reconstitution after alpha-beta-depleted transplantation in children. During its preparation, the TCRbeta library received unique molecular identifiers. TCRdb redid the calling of the PCR reads with MiXCR, one entry per CDR3 protein. The data contain around 190,000 distinct CDR3 sequences, about 7% of them singletons. This sample comprised PBMCs, obtained before TCRalphabeta/CD19-depleted stem cell transplant. The receptor source for this set is a boy aged 2-15 years with acute lymphoblastic leukemia, due to receive a stem cell transplant.

This clonotype was observed a few times. The J gene is TRBJ1-1, the V gene TRBV18, with a possible D match to TRBD1 (5 bases). From germline, CDR1 is KGHSH and CDR2 LQKENI. V was pared by 2 bases and J by 5 bases, with 12 bases between. This CDR3 is 14 amino acids long. The CDR3 reads CASSPGGRETEAFF. Here the CDR3 DNA reads TGTGCCAGCTCACCAGGGGGTAGAGAGACTGAAGCTTTCTTT. Based on the CDR3 plus reference TRBV18 and TRBJ1-1, the full variable domain is NAGVMQNPRHLVRRRGQEARLRCSPMKGHSHVYWYRQLPEEGLKFMVYLQKENIIDESGMPKERFSAEFPKEGPSILRIQQVVRGDSAAYFCASSPGGRETEAFFGQGTRLTVV.

The table lists this clonotype with many counts. The chain recombines TRBV6-5 with TRBJ2-1; weak D call: TRBD2 (5 bases). CDR3 length equals 14 residues. V lost 4 bases and J lost 8, with 15 bases in between. Germline CDR1 is MNHEY and CDR2 is SVGAGI. CDR3 coding DNA: TGTGCCAGCAGTTTAGATCGAGGGCTGGATGAGCAGTTCTTC. Protein sequence: CASSLDRGLDEQFF.

This clonotype has a count of ten or more. The J gene is TRBJ2-1, the V gene TRBV3-1; D is undetermined. This CDR3 comprises 17 residues. The V gene's germline CDR1 is LGHDT and CDR2 YNNKEL (reference sequence). V shed 0 bases and J shed 0 bases, with 12 bases lying between them. The CDR3 loop reads CASSQDWVLGSYNEQFF. DNA for the CDR3: TGTGCCAGCAGCCAAGATTGGGTCCTAGGCTCCTACAATGAGCAGTTCTTC.

This clonotype was counted at least ten times. This sequence joins TRBV9 and TRBJ2-2; D not resolved. The V gene lost 1 base and the J gene lost 6 bases, with 4 bases spanning the gap. The CDR3 sequence is 12 residues long. The germline V gene has CDR1 SGDLS and CDR2 YYNGEE. In DNA, the CDR3 is TGTGCCAGCAGCGTAAACTCCGGGGAGCTGTTTTTT. Encoded protein: CASSVNSGELFF.

This clonotype was observed a single time. V gene TRBV15 combines with J gene TRBJ1-6; D unclear. This CDR3 contains 15 residues. Trimming removed 0 bases from V and 10 bases from J, with 13 bases in between. CDR1 is LNHNV and CDR2 is YYDKDF in the germline V gene (reference sequence). The CDR3 DNA reads as TGTGCCACCAGCAGAGAAGGTCCTACCAACTCACCCCTCCACTTT. Protein: CATSREGPTNSPLHF. Supplemented by reference TRBV15 and TRBJ1-6, the full variable domain reads DAMVIQNPRYQVTQFGKPVTLSCSQTLNHNVMYWYQQKSSQAPKLLFHYYDKDFNNEADTPDNFQSRRPNTSFCFLDIRSPGLGDTAMYLCATSREGPTNSPLHFGNGTRLTVT.

The V and J genes are TRBV27 and TRBJ2-7; D gene uncertain. Germline V lookup: CDR1 MNHEY, CDR2 SMNVEV (reference sequence). This CDR3 is 14 amino acids long. V was trimmed by 3 bases and J by 1 base, leaving 10 bases between them. The CDR3 reads CASSFVAGSYEQYF. The CDR3 coding sequence is TGTGCCAGCAGTTTTGTGGCAGGATCCTACGAGCAGTACTTC.

This clonotype was observed at least ten times. The genes are TRBV15 and TRBJ2-1; D remains unclear. Deletions cut 4 bases from V and 5 bases from J, with 24 bases between. Per germline, CDR1 LNHNV and CDR2 YYDKDF (reference sequence). The CDR3 length is 18 residues. The CDR3 sequence: CATSTGGPAVGYNNEQFF. The CDR3 bases are TGTGCCACCAGCACAGGTGGACCTGCAGTGGGTTACAACAATGAGCAGTTCTTC.

At least ten counts were recorded for this clonotype. This rearrangement joins TRBV7-2 to TRBJ2-7; 9 bases match TRBD2. The CDR3 has 14 amino acids. Unmatched junction bases numbered 3, after V lost 3 bases and J lost 3 bases. CDR1 is SGHTA and CDR2 is FQGNSA in the germline V gene. In DNA form, the CDR3 reads TGTGCCAGCAGCTTGCTAGCGGGAAGCTACGAGCAGTACTTC. Translating it yields CASSLLAGSYEQYF.

This clonotype was picked up a small number of times. CDR3 amino acids: CSAAGGTEAFF. CDR3 bases: TGCAGCGCGGCAGGAGGTACTGAAGCTTTCTTT. This sequence joins TRBV29-1 and TRBJ1-1; D call uncertain. The germline CDR1 and CDR2 sequences are SQVTM and ANQGSEA. V was cut by 7 bases and J by 5 bases, with 11 bases left in between. This CDR3 spans 11 amino acids. The full variable domain, with the rest looked up from reference TRBV29-1 and TRBJ1-1, is SAVISQKPSRDICQRGTSLTIQCQVDSQVTMMFWYRQQPGQSLTLIATANQGSEATYESGFVIDKFPISRPNLTFSTLTVSNMSPEDSSIYLCSAAGGTEAFFGQGTRLTVV.

In this sample, this clonotype turned up many times. V is TRBV7-2 and J is TRBJ1-6, with TRBD1 as a possible D gene (5 bases). The V end was cut by 1 base, the J end by 9 bases, with 7 bases between. This CDR3 has 13 amino acids. Germline CDR1 is SGHTA and CDR2 is FQGNSA. In DNA, the CDR3 is TGTGCCAGCAGCTTAGGGGGGTTTTCACCCCTCCACTTT. This encodes CASSLGGFSPLHF.

This clonotype was seen at least ten times. V gene TRBV20-1 combines with J gene TRBJ2-7, with D perhaps TRBD1 (6 bases). The CDR3 is 12 residues long. Between the trimmed V and J ends, which lost 2 bases and 4 bases, there was a span of 9 bases. CDR1 is DFQATT, CDR2 SNEGSKA, per germline (reference sequence). Written as DNA, the CDR3 is TGCAGTGCTAGACACAGGGTTTACGAGCAGTACTTC. It codes for CSARHRVYEQYF.

There are many counts of this clonotype. The chain couples TRBV20-1 to TRBJ2-7; D is undetermined. The V gene lost 6 bases and the J gene lost 2 bases, with 14 bases spanning the gap. CDR1 and CDR2 from the germline V gene are DFQATT and SNEGSKA (reference sequence). CDR3 length: 13 amino acids. In nucleotides, the CDR3 is TGCAGTGCCCCTCCATGGGATGCCTACGAGCAGTACTTC. Protein: CSAPPWDAYEQYF.

About this clonotype itself: A much larger clone is a single base away; this may be a read error. The chain is built from TRBV6-5 and TRBJ2-1, with 8 bases that match TRBD1. The CDR3 covers 16 residues. Germline V CDR1 and CDR2: MNHEY, SVGAGI. This CDR3 reads CGSSYSDRGHYNEQFF. The CDR3 DNA reads TGTGGCAGCAGTTACTCTGACAGGGGCCACTACAATGAGCAGTTCTTC.

This clonotype was counted a few times. The rearrangement links TRBV20-1 to TRBJ2-5; D is possibly TRBD1 (5 bases). The CDR3 extends over 15 amino acids. Per germline, CDR1 DFQATT and CDR2 SNEGSKA (reference sequence). Trimming left V 4 bases short and J 1 base short, with 16 bases between. The CDR3 nucleotides read TGCAGTGCTACACGACAAAGGGGAACCCAAGAGACCCAGTACTTC. This encodes CSATRQRGTQETQYF.

The sample holds many counts of this clonotype. The V and J genes are TRBV7-8 and TRBJ2-1; 8 nucleotides align to TRBD1. V shed 5 bases and J 3 bases; nucleotides not matched to a gene: 6. The germline V gene encodes CDR1 SGHVS and CDR2 FQNEAQ. The CDR3 contains 15 residues. CDR3 coding DNA: TGTGCCAGCAGCCTAAGACAGGGGCTCTACAATGAGCAGTTCTTC. Translated, it gives CASSLRQGLYNEQFF.

This clonotype was found many times. V gene TRBV12-3 or TRBV12-4 combines with J gene TRBJ2-7; 14 bases align to TRBD2. The V segment lost 5 bases and the J segment 5 bases; nucleotides outside the gene matches: 5. The CDR3 runs to 15 residues. CDR3 coding DNA: TGTGCCAGCAGTCTGACTAGCGGGGGGGCCCACGAGCAGTACTTC. Its protein product is CASSLTSGGAHEQYF.

This clonotype was detected many times. The chain carries TRBV11-2 and TRBJ2-1, with 9 bases matching TRBD2. The junction had 6 bases not matched to a gene; V was cut back by 5 bases and J by 1 base. Germline assignment: CDR1 SGHAT and CDR2 FQNNGV. This CDR3 is 16 amino acids long. This chain's CDR3 is CASSPGLAGSYNEQFF. The CDR3 DNA reads TGTGCCAGCAGCCCCGGCCTAGCGGGGTCCTACAATGAGCAGTTCTTC.

This clonotype was picked up many times. This rearrangement joins TRBV12-3 or TRBV12-4 to TRBJ2-5; the D call may be TRBD1 or TRBD2 (5 bases each). Trimming left V 2 bases short and J 5 bases short, with 9 bases between. The length of the CDR3 is 13 residues. CDR3 residues: CASSLRGSETQYF. The CDR3 DNA is TGTGCCAGCAGTTTACGGGGCTCGGAGACCCAGTACTTC.

The sample holds many counts of this clonotype. This chain links TRBV10-3 with TRBJ1-6; maybe TRBD1 (6 bases). V was shortened by 0 bases and J by 9 bases, with 12 bases between the two germline ends. CDR3 length: 15 amino acids. CDR1 is ENHRY, CDR2 SYGVKD, per germline. CDR3 protein: CAISESGGGGSPLHF. The CDR3 DNA follows: TGTGCCATCAGTGAGTCTGGAGGGGGAGGTTCACCCCTCCACTTT.

In this sample, this clonotype turned up a few times. V is TRBV12-3 or TRBV12-4 and J is TRBJ2-7; 14 bases match TRBD2. The CDR3 spans 18 residues. With 6 bases clipped from V and 5 bases from J, the junction kept 15 bases outside the gene matches. The CDR3 region has the DNA TGTGCCAGCAGCGCAACTTCCTCGGGACTAGCGGGGGAAAACGAGCAGTACTTC. The encoded protein is CASSATSSGLAGENEQYF.

At least ten counts were recorded for this clonotype. The chain is built from TRBV18 and TRBJ2-5; TRBD1 matches 9 bases. J gave up 5 bases and V 8 bases, and 6 bases lay outside the gene matches. The CDR3 consists of 13 residues. From germline, CDR1 is KGHSH and CDR2 LQKENI. In DNA, the CDR3 is TGTGCCAGCGCGACAGGGGGGGAGGAGACCCAGTACTTC. Protein sequence: CASATGGEETQYF.

This clonotype came up many times. J is TRBJ2-7 and V is TRBV25-1; D gene ambiguous. The ends were cut back, 4 bases at V and 3 bases at J, with 25 bases in the middle. Germline V gene sequence: CDR1 MGHDK, CDR2 SYGVNS. CDR3 size: 18 residues. CDR3 sequence reads: CASSVLLRAGIPLYEQYF. Here the CDR3 DNA reads TGTGCCAGCAGTGTACTGTTACGGGCCGGAATCCCCCTCTACGAGCAGTACTTC.

In this sample, this clonotype turned up a few times. The chain recombines TRBV20-1 with TRBJ2-7, with D tentatively TRBD1 (6 bases). The germline V and J ends were trimmed by 3 bases and 2 bases, with 17 bases remaining between them. This CDR3 contains 15 residues. Germline loops: CDR1 DFQATT, CDR2 SNEGSKA (reference sequence). The CDR3 DNA sequence: TGCAGTGCTAGCCCCATATTCCAGGGGACCTACGAGCAGTACTTC. Its translation is CSASPIFQGTYEQYF.

This clonotype was recorded a few times. The V call is TRBV6-4, the J call TRBJ1-1, with D hard to call. Germline V gene lookup returns CDR1 MRHNA and CDR2 SNTAGT. The CDR3 consists of 13 residues. With 0 bases removed from V and 1 base from J, the gap between germline ends came to 3 bases. The CDR3 nucleotides are TGTGCCAGCAGTGACTCGGAGAACACTGAAGCTTTCTTT. Translated: CASSDSENTEAFF.

This clonotype was picked up many times. This rearrangement joins TRBV5-8 to TRBJ2-1, with 7 bases lining up with TRBD2. CDR1 is SGHTS, CDR2 YDEGEE, per germline. This CDR3 is 13 amino acids long. Trimming at V came to 10 bases and at J to 8 bases, leaving 12 bases not matched to a gene. The CDR3 DNA reads as TGTGCCGCAGCAAGGGGCGGGAGCTATGAGCAGTTCTTC. Translating gives CAAARGGSYEQFF. Filled out from reference TRBV5-8 and TRBJ2-1, the complete variable domain reads EAGVTQSPTHLIKTRGQQATLRCSPISGHTSVYWYQQALGLGLQFLLWYDEGEERNRGNFPPRFSGRQFPNYSSELNVNALELEDSALYLCAAARGGSYEQFFGPGTRLTVL.

This clonotype has ten or more counts. The rearrangement links TRBV20-1 to TRBJ2-3; 7 positions match TRBD1. CDR3 length equals 14 residues. Germline V CDR1 and CDR2: DFQATT, SNEGSKA (reference sequence). J was trimmed by 0 bases and V by 6 bases; bases with no gene match: 6. CDR3 protein: CSAPGTVSTDTQYF. CDR3 sequence (DNA): TGCAGTGCCCCCGGGACAGTTAGCACAGATACGCAGTATTTT.

The chain links TRBV18 to TRBJ1-2; unclear D gene. CDR1 and CDR2 from the germline V gene are KGHSH and LQKENI. V was shortened by 3 bases and J by 7 bases, with 12 bases between the two germline ends. The length of the CDR3 is 13 residues. The CDR3, as DNA: TGTGCCAGCTCACCCGAGCGGACCGGTGGCTACACCTTC. It specifies CASSPERTGGYTF.

This clonotype was detected a few times. V and J are TRBV28 and TRBJ1-4; TRBD1 is a possible D gene (5 bases). CDR3 size: 16 residues. With 3 bases removed from V and 5 bases from J, the gap between germline ends came to 16 bases. Germline lookup yields CDR1 MDHEN and CDR2 SYDVKM. This chain's CDR3 is CASSFPPTETNEKLFF. In DNA, the CDR3 is TGTGCCAGCAGTTTCCCCCCGACAGAGACGAATGAAAAACTGTTTTTT. The variable domain in full, completed from reference TRBV28 and TRBJ1-4, reads DVKVTQSSRYLVKRTGEKVFLECVQDMDHENMFWYRQDPGLGLRLIYFSYDVKMKEKGDIPEGYSVSREKKERFSLILESASTNQTSMYLCASSFPPTETNEKLFFGSGTQLSVL.

Many counts were recorded for this clonotype. The rearrangement uses TRBV6-2 or TRBV6-3 and TRBJ2-7; 7 bases align to TRBD1. The CDR3 length is 16 residues. V was clipped by 0 bases and J by 0 bases; unmatched bases: 5. In germline, CDR1 is MNHEY, CDR2 SVGEGT. The CDR3 DNA is TGTGCCAGCAGTTACTCCCCCGGGACAGTCTCCTACGAGCAGTACTTC. Translated: CASSYSPGTVSYEQYF.

This clonotype was counted at least ten times. The chain combines TRBV5-1 with TRBJ2-1; 7 positions agree with TRBD2. The length of the CDR3 is 16 residues. Looked up from germline, CDR1 is SGHRS and CDR2 is YFSETQ. V was clipped by 0 bases and J by 2 bases; unmatched bases: 5. Written as DNA, the CDR3 is TGCGCCAGCAGCTTGGATGGGGGGGGACCCTACAATGAGCAGTTCTTC. Amino acid sequence: CASSLDGGGPYNEQFF.

This clonotype has at least ten counts. This chain connects TRBV6-6 to TRBJ1-1; D is undetermined. V lost 6 bases to trimming and J lost 0 bases, with 5 bases between them. The CDR3 length is 12 residues. Germline lookup yields CDR1 MNHNY and CDR2 SVGAGI (reference sequence). The CDR3: CASSYMNTEAFF. The CDR3 bases are TGTGCCAGCAGCTACATGAACACTGAAGCTTTCTTT.